A selection of T cell receptor beta chains follows, all from one sample in a study of blood T cell repertoires in COVID-19. Profiled with immunoSEQ multiplex PCR; TCRdb holds only in-frame clones, not every one. The sample holds fewer than 70,000 clones, over 60% seen once. The sample consisted of peripheral blood. These receptors were collected from a man younger than 45 with COVID-19, enrolled during active disease. Both conserved end residues are part of each CDR3. D genes are given only for firm matches. Rows give clone size only sometimes, using once, few, many, or a class for an expanded clone.

TRBV6-5	TRBJ2-2	NA	TRBD2	CASSRLAGGPGELFF	TGTGCCAGCAGCAGACTAGCGGGGGGGCCCGGGGAGCTGTTTTTT
TRBV6-5	TRBJ1-2	NA	TRBD1	CASSYSPWTGQSF	TGTGCCAGCAGTTACTCGCCTTGGACAGGCCAATCCTTC
TRBV5-4	TRBJ2-6	NA	NA	CASSLRSGANVLTF	TGTGCCAGCAGCTTGCGCTCTGGGGCCAACGTCCTGACTTTC
TRBV13	TRBJ1-1	NA	TRBD1	CASSFPLSTGASGKGTEAFF	TGTGCCAGCAGCTTTCCCCTATCAACAGGGGCGTCCGGGAAGGGCACTGAAGCTTTCTTT
TRBV14	TRBJ1-2	few	NA	CASSRTRGTSTGGYTF	TGTGCCAGCAGCCGAACACGAGGCACCTCCACGGGGGGCTACACCTTC
TRBV5-1	TRBJ1-5	NA	NA	CASSLDRDQPQHF	TGCGCCAGCAGCTTGGACAGGGATCAGCCCCAGCATTTT
TRBV16	TRBJ1-5	few	NA	CASSQGGEPQHF	TGTGCCAGCAGCCAGGGAGGTGAGCCCCAGCATTTT
TRBV12-3/TRBV12-4	TRBJ2-7	NA	NA	CASTAGNYEQYF	TGTGCCAGCACGGCAGGTAACTACGAGCAGTACTTC
TRBV6-5	TRBJ1-1	few	TRBD1	CASSYPDRGEAFF	TGTGCCAGCAGTTACCCAGACAGGGGTGAAGCTTTCTTT
TRBV30	TRBJ1-1	NA	NA	CAWRGRRIMNTEAFF	TGTGCCTGGAGGGGGAGACGGATCATGAACACTGAAGCTTTCTTT
TRBV11-3	TRBJ1-5	NA	TRBD1	CASSLDPRDRGRANQPQHF	TGTGCCAGCAGCTTAGACCCCCGGGACAGGGGGAGGGCAAATCAGCCCCAGCATTTT
TRBV18	TRBJ2-3	NA	NA	CASSPLVDTQYF	TGTGCCAGCTCACCGCTAGTAGATACGCAGTATTTT
TRBV4-1	TRBJ2-5	once	TRBD2	CASSQEGTSGRETQYF	TGCGCCAGCAGCCAAGAAGGAACTAGCGGGAGGGAGACCCAGTACTTC
TRBV6-5	TRBJ2-5	NA	TRBD2	CASSYSASGGRKTQYF	TGTGCCAGCAGTTACTCGGCTAGCGGAGGCAGAAAGACCCAGTACTTC
TRBV7-9	TRBJ2-5	NA	NA	CASALTLEETQYF	TGTGCCAGCGCCTTAACCCTGGAGGAGACCCAGTACTTC
TRBV12-5	TRBJ2-5	NA	TRBD1	CASGLTRHFSRDSQETQYF	TGTGCTAGTGGTTTGACTCGACACTTCTCCCGGGACAGCCAAGAGACCCAGTACTTC
TRBV5-1	TRBJ1-2	few	TRBD1	CASSSRQGRDGYTF	TGCGCCAGCAGCTCCAGACAGGGTAGAGATGGCTACACCTTC
TRBV11-3	TRBJ1-1	NA	NA	CASSFGGMNTEAFF	TGTGCCAGCAGCTTTGGAGGGATGAACACTGAAGCTTTCTTT
TRBV7-9	TRBJ2-5	NA	TRBD2	CASSLGGEGLETQYF	TGTGCCAGCAGCTTGGGAGGGGAAGGTTTAGAGACCCAGTACTTC
TRBV2	TRBJ2-1	NA	TRBD2	CASQTSGGANEQFF	TGTGCCAGCCAGACTAGCGGGGGGGCGAATGAGCAGTTCTTC
TRBV4-2	TRBJ2-1	once	TRBD2	CASSQDHGGGYNEQFF	TGTGCCAGCAGCCAAGATCACGGCGGGGGCTACAATGAGCAGTTCTTC
TRBV3-1/TRBV3-2	TRBJ2-7	NA	TRBD1	CASSHPLGTDFYEQYF	TGTGCCAGCAGCCACCCACTCGGGACAGACTTTTACGAGCAGTACTTC
TRBV7-9	TRBJ2-3	NA	NA	CASSLGSGLDTQYF	TGTGCCAGCAGCTTAGGATCGGGACTAGATACGCAGTATTTT
TRBV7-9	TRBJ2-2	NA	NA	CASSPAATITGELFF	TGTGCCAGCAGCCCTGCGGCTACAATCACCGGGGAGCTGTTTTTT
TRBV5-1	TRBJ1-5	few	NA	CASSLEGGNQPQHF	TGCGCCAGCAGCTTGGAAGGGGGCAATCAGCCCCAGCATTTT
TRBV19	TRBJ2-1	NA	TRBD2	CASSVGTSGMNEQFF	TGTGCCAGTAGTGTCGGGACTAGCGGGATGAATGAGCAGTTCTTC
TRBV5-6	TRBJ2-7	NA	NA	CASSLVRGAYEQYF	TGTGCCAGCAGCTTGGTGCGGGGTGCCTACGAGCAGTACTTC
TRBV7-6	TRBJ2-2	NA	NA	CASSLAGGPVGELFF	TGTGCCAGCAGCTTAGCGGGAGGCCCGGTGGGGGAGCTGTTTTTT
TRBV6-2/TRBV6-3	TRBJ1-5	NA	NA	CASSAASSGQPQHF	TGTGCCAGCAGTGCGGCCTCCTCCGGGCAGCCCCAGCATTTT
TRBV27	TRBJ2-2	NA	TRBD2	CASSLSGGPNTGELFF	TGTGCCAGCAGTTTGAGCGGGGGGCCGAACACCGGGGAGCTGTTTTTT
TRBV28	TRBJ2-7	NA	TRBD1	CASYRQGAFDEQYF	TGTGCCAGCTACCGACAGGGGGCTTTCGACGAGCAGTACTTC
TRBV28	TRBJ2-1	once	NA	CASTTRTEYNEQFF	TGTGCCAGCACCACTAGGACAGAGTACAATGAGCAGTTCTTC
TRBV3-1/TRBV3-2	TRBJ2-4	NA	NA	CASSQGAGAKNIQYF	TGTGCCAGCAGCCAAGGGGCAGGGGCCAAAAACATTCAGTACTTC
TRBV7-9	TRBJ2-7	NA	TRBD2	CASSLQPGSGSPYEQYF	TGTGCCAGCAGCCTACAGCCGGGTAGCGGGTCCCCCTACGAGCAGTACTTC
TRBV6-5	TRBJ2-5	few	NA	CASSYSRGQETQYF	TGTGCCAGCAGTTACTCTCGAGGGCAAGAGACCCAGTACTTC
TRBV5-1	TRBJ2-3	once	NA	CASSTATDTQYF	TGCGCCAGCAGCACAGCCACAGATACGCAGTATTTT
TRBV4-3	TRBJ2-3	NA	NA	CASSQDITDTQYF	TGCGCCAGCAGCCAAGACATCACAGATACGCAGTATTTT
TRBV4-1	TRBJ1-2	few	NA	CASSQLDRGYGYTF	TGCGCCAGCAGCCAGTTAGATCGGGGCTATGGCTACACCTTC
TRBV28	TRBJ1-5	NA	TRBD1	CASSQTGGNYNQPQHF	TGTGCCAGCAGTCAGACAGGGGGGAACTACAATCAGCCCCAGCATTTT
TRBV19	TRBJ1-2	NA	TRBD1	CASSQGIYGYTF	TGTGCCAGTTCACAGGGGATCTATGGCTACACCTTC
TRBV5-1	TRBJ2-1	NA	TRBD2	CASSGAGGTYNEQFF	TGCGCCAGCAGCGGAGCGGGGGGGACCTACAATGAGCAGTTCTTC
TRBV6-5	TRBJ2-7	NA	NA	CASSYSRGAHEQYF	TGTGCCAGCAGTTACTCCAGGGGAGCCCACGAGCAGTACTTC
TRBV6-6	TRBJ1-2	NA	NA	CASSYVVSGYNYGYTF	TGTGCCAGCAGTTACGTCGTGTCAGGATACAACTATGGCTACACCTTC
TRBV18	TRBJ2-3	NA	TRBD2	CASSPGLAGADTQYF	TGTGCCAGCTCACCGGGACTAGCGGGCGCAGATACGCAGTATTTT